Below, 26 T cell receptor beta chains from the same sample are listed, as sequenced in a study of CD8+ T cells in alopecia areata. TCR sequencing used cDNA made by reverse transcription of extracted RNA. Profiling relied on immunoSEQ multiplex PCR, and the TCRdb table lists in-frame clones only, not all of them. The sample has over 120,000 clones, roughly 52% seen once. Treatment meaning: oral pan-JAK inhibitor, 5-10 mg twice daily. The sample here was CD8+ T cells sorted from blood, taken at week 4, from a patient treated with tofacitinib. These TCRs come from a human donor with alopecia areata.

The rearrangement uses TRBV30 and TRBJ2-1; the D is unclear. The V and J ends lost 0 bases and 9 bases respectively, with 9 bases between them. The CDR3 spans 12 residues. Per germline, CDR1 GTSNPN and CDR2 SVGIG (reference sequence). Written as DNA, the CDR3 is TGTGCCTGGAGTGTAGGGCTCCCTGAGCAGTTCTTC. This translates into CAWSVGLPEQFF.

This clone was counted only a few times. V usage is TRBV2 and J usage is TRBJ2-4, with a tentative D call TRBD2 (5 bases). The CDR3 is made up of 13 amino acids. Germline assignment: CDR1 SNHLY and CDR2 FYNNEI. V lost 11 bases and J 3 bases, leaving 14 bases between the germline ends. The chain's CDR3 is CALRDLDKNIQYF. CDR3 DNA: TGTGCCTTGAGGGATTTAGACAAAAACATTCAGTACTTC.

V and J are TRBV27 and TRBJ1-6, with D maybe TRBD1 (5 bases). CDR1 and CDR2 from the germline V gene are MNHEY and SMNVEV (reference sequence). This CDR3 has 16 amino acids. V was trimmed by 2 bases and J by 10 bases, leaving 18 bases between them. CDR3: CASSLTRGPRASPLHF. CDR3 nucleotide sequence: TGTGCCAGCAGTTTAACCCGGGGCCCGAGGGCCTCACCCCTCCACTTT.

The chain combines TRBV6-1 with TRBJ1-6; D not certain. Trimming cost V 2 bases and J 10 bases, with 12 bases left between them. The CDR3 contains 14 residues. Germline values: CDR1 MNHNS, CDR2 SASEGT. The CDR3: CASSERGPASPLHF. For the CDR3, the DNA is TGTGCCAGCAGTGAAAGAGGGCCTGCATCACCCCTCCACTTT.

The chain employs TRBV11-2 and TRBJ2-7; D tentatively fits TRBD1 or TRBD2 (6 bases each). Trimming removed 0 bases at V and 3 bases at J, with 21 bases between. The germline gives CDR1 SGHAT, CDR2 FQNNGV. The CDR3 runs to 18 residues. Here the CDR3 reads CASSLDPPHPGGGYEQYF. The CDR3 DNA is TGTGCCAGCAGCTTAGATCCACCCCACCCCGGGGGCGGCTACGAGCAGTACTTC.

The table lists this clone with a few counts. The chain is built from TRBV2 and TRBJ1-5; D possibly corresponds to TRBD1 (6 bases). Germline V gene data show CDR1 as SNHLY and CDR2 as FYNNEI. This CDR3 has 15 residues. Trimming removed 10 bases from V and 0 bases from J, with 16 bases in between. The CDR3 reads CATAWGGNSNQPQHF. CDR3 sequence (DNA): TGTGCCACAGCATGGGGGGGCAATAGCAATCAGCCCCAGCATTTT. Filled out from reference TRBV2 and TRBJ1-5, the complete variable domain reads EPEVTQTPSHQVTQMGQEVILRCVPISNHLYFYWYRQILGQKVEFLVSFYNNEISEKSEIFDDQFSVERPDGSNFTLKIRSTKLEDSAMYFCATAWGGNSNQPQHFGDGTRLSIL.

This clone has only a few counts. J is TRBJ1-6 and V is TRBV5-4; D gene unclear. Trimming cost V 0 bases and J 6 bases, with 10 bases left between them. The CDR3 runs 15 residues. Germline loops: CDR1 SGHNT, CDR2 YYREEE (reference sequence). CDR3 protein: CASSLGTLPNSPLHF. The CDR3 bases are TGTGCCAGCAGCTTGGGGACCTTGCCTAATTCACCCCTCCACTTT.

CDR3: CAWSPPNRDSADGYTF. In nucleotides, the CDR3 is TGTGCCTGGAGTCCCCCTAACCGGGACAGCGCTGATGGCTACACCTTC. The gene calls are TRBV30 and TRBJ1-2; 7 bases are shared with TRBD1. J lost 6 bases, V lost 2 bases, and 15 bases had no gene match. Germline CDR1 reads GTSNPN; CDR2 reads SVGIG (reference sequence). The CDR3 length is 16 residues.

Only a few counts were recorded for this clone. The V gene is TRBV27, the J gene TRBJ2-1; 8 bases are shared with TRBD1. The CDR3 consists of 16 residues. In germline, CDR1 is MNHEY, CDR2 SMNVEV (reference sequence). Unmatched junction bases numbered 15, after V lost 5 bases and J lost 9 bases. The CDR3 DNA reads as TGTGCCAGCAGTCCTCTAACCGCGGCCAGGGGGCGTGAGCAGTTCTTC. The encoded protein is CASSPLTAARGREQFF.

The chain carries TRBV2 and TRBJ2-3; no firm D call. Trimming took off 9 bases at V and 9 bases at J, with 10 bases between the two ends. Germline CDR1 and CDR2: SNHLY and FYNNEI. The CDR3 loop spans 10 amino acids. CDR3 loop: CASQAGTQYF. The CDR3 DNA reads TGTGCCAGTCAGGCAGGAACGCAGTATTTT.

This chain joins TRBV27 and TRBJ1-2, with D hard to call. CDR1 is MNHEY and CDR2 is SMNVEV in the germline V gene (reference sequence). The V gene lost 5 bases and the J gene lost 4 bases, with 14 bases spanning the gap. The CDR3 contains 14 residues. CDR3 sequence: CASSVRPLGYGYTF. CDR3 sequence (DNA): TGTGCCAGCAGTGTCCGGCCGCTGGGCTATGGCTACACCTTC.

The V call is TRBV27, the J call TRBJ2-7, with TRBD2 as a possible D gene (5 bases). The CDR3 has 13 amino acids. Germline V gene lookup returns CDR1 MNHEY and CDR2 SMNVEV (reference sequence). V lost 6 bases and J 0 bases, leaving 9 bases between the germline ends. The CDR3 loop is CASRSGSSYEQYF. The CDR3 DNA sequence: TGTGCCAGCAGGTCGGGGAGCTCCTACGAGCAGTACTTC.

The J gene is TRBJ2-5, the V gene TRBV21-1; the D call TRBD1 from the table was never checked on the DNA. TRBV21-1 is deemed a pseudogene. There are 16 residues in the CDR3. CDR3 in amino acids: CASILKPRQVQETQYF. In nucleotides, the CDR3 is TGTGCCAGCATCCTAAAACCCCGACAGGTCCAAGAGACCCAGTACTTC.

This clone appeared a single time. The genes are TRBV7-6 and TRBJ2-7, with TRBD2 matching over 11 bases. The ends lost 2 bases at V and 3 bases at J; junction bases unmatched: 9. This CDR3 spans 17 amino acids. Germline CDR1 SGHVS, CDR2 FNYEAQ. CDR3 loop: CASSLLVAGGTHYEQYF. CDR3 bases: TGTGCCAGCAGCTTATTAGTAGCGGGGGGGACCCACTACGAGCAGTACTTC.

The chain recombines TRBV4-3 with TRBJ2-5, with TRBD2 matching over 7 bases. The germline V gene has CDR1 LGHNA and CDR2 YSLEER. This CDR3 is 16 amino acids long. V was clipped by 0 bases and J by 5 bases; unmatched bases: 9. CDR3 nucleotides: TGCGCCAGCAGCCAAGAGAGCGGGAACCTAGGGGAGACCCAGTACTTC. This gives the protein CASSQESGNLGETQYF.

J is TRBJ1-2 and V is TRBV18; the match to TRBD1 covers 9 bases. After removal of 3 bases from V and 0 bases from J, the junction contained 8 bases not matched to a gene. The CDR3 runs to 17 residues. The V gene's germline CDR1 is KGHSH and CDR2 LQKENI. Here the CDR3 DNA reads TGTGCCAGCTCACCCCACCTACAGGGGGCGACTAACTATGGCTACACCTTC. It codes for CASSPHLQGATNYGYTF.

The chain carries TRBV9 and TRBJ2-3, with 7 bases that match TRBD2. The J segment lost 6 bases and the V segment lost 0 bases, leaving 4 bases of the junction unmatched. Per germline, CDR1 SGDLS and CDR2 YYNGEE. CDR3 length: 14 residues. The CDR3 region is CASSVVTSFDTQYF. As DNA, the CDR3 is TGTGCCAGCAGCGTAGTGACTAGCTTCGATACGCAGTATTTT.

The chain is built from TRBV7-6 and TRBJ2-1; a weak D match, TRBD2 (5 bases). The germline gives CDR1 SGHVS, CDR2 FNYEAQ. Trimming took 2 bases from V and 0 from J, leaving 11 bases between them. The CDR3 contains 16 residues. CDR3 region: CASSLRLRDSYNEQFF. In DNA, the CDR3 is TGTGCCAGCAGCTTAAGATTGAGGGACTCCTACAATGAGCAGTTCTTC.

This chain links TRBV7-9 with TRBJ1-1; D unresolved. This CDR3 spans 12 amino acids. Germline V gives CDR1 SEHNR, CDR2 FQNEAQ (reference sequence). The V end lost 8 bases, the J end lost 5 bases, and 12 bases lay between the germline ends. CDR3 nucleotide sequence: TGTGCCAGCGCCCGAGGACCGACTGAAGCTTTCTTT. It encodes CASARGPTEAFF.

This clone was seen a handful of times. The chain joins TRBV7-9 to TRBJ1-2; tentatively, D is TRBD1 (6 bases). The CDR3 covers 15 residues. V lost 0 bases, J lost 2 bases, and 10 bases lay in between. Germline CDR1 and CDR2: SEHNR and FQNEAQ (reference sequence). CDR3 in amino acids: CASSLAGAENYGYTF. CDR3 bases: TGTGCCAGCAGCTTAGCGGGGGCCGAAAACTATGGCTACACCTTC.

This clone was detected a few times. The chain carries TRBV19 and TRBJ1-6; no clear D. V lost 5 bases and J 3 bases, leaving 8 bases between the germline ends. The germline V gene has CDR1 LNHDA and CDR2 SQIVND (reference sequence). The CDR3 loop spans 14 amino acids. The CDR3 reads CASSLSDYNSPLHF. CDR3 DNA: TGTGCCAGTAGTCTCAGTGACTATAATTCACCCCTCCACTTT.

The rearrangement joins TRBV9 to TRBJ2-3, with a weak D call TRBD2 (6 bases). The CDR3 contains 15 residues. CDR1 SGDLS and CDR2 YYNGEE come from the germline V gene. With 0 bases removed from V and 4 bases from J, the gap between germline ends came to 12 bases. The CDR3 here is CASSVDGRTADTQYF. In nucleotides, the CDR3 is TGTGCCAGCAGCGTAGATGGGAGGACGGCAGATACGCAGTATTTT.

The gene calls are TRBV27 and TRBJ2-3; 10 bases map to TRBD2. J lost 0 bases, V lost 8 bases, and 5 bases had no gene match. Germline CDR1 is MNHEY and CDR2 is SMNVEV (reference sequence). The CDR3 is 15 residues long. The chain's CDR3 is CASVGLAASTDTQYF. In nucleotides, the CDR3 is TGTGCCAGCGTCGGACTAGCGGCTAGCACAGATACGCAGTATTTT.

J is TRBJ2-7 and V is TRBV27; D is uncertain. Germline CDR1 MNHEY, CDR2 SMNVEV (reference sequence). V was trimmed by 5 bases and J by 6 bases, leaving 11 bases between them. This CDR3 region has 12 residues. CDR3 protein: CASSPNSPEQYF. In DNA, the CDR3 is TGTGCCAGCAGTCCCAACTCCCCCGAGCAGTACTTC.

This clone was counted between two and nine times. This CDR3 is CASSYPPDRTSSYEQYF. In nucleotides, the CDR3 is TGTGCCAGCAGCTACCCCCCGGATCGGACGAGCTCCTACGAGCAGTACTTC. This chain links TRBV7-2 with TRBJ2-7; D unresolved. The CDR3 loop spans 17 amino acids. Trimming took off 4 bases at V and 0 bases at J, with 19 bases between the two ends. Germline V lookup: CDR1 SGHTA, CDR2 FQGNSA.

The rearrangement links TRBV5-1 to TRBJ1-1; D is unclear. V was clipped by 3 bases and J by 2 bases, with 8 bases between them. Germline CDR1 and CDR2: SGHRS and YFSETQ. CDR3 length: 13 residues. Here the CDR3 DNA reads TGCGCCAGCAGCTATGGAGTTAACACTGAAGCTTTCTTT. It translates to CASSYGVNTEAFF.